Sequencing of this TCR beta chain was carried out in a study of CD8+ T cells in alopecia areata. General study findings and limits: Against the mouse data, patients shared TCRs less clearly, possibly for HLA reasons.

As concerns this clone: The antigen is unknown.

CDR1 is SQVTM and CDR2 is ANQGSEA in the germline V gene. This CDR3 spans 13 amino acids. J lost 6 bases, V lost 6 bases, and 6 bases had no gene match. As the sequencing template, cDNA was produced by extracting RNA and reverse transcribing it. Data came from immunoSEQ multiplex PCR; TCRdb stores just in-frame clones and leaves some out. The sample consists of approximately 210,000 clones, under 70% of them appearing once. Regarding treatment: oral pan-JAK inhibitor, 5-10 mg twice daily. The source material was CD4+ T cells sorted from blood, sampled around week 46, from a patient treated with tofacitinib. The chain uses TRBV29-1 and TRBJ2-1; TRBD2 aligns across 9 bases. The clonotype was recovered from a human donor with alopecia areata. The CDR3 loop is CSVERGAGNEQFF. The CDR3 bases are TGCAGCGTCGAGCGGGGGGCCGGCAATGAGCAGTTCTTC.